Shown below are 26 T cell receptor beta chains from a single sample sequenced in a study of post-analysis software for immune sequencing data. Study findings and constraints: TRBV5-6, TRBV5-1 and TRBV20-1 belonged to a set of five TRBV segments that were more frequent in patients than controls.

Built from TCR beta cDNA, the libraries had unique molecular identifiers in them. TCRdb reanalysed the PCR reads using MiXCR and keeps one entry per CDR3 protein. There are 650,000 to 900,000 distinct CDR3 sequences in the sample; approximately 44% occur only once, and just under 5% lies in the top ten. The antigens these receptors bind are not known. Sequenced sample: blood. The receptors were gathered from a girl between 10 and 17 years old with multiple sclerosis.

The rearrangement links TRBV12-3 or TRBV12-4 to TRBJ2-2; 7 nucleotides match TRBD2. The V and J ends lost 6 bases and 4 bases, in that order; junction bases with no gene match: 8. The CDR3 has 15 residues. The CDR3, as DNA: TGTGCCAGCAGACCGCCGGGACTAATCACCGGGGAGCTGTTTTTT. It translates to CASRPPGLITGELFF.

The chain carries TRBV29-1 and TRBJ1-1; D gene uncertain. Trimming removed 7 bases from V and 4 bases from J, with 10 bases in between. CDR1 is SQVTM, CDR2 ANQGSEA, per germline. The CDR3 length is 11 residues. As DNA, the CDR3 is TGCAGCGACGGACGGTTCACTGAAGCTTTCTTT. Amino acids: CSDGRFTEAFF.

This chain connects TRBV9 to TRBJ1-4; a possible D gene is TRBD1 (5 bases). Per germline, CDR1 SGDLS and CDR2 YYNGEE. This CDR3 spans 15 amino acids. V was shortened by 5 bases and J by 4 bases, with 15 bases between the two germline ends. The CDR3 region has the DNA TGTGCCAGCAGTGCCTCGGGACGCGGTAATGAAAAACTGTTTTTT. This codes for CASSASGRGNEKLFF.

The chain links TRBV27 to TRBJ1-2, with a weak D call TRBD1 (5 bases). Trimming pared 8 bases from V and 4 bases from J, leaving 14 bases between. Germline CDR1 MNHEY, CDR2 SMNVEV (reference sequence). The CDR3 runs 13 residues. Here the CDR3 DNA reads TGTGCCAGCGGGGGAGGATCCAGCTATGGCTACACCTTC. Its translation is CASGGGSSYGYTF.

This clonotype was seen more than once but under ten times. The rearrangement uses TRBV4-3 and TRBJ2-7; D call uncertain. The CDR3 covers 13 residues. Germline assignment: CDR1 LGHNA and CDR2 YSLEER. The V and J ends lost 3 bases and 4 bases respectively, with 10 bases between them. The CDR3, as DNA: TGCGCCAGCAGCCAGCTTATACTTTACGAGCAGTACTTC. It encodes CASSQLILYEQYF.

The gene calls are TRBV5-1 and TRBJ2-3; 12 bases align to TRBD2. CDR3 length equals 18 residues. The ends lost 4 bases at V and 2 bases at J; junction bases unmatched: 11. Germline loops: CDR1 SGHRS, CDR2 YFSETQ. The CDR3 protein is CASSMRTSGTQDTDTQYF. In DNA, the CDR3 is TGCGCCAGCAGCATGCGGACTAGCGGGACCCAGGACACAGATACGCAGTATTTT.

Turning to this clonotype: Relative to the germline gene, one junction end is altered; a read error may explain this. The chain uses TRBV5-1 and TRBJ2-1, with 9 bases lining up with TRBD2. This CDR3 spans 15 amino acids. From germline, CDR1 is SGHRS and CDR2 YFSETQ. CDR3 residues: CANSPSGLAINEQFF. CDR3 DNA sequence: TGCGCCAACAGCCCAAGTGGACTAGCGATTAATGAGCAGTTCTTC.

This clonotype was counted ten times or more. Here the CDR3 DNA reads TGTGCCAGCAGCCGAGGGCGGAATAATTCACCCCTCCACTTT. This codes for CASSRGRNNSPLHF. The chain joins TRBV7-3 to TRBJ1-6; unclear D gene. The CDR3 runs 14 residues. Germline V gives CDR1 SGHTA, CDR2 FQGTGA. Trimming removed 5 bases from V and 5 bases from J, with 10 bases in between.

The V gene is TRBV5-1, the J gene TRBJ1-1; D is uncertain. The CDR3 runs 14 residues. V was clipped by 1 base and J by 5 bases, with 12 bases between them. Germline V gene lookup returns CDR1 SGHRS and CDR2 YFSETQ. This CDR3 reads CASSLSGPTTEAFF. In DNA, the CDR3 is TGCGCCAGCAGCTTGTCAGGACCGACAACTGAAGCTTTCTTT.

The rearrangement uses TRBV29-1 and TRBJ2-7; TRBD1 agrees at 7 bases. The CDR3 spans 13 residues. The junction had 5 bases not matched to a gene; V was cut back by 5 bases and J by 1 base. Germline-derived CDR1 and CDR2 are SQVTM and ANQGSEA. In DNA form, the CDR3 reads TGCAGCGTTATGGGACAGATATCCTACGAGCAGTACTTC. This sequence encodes CSVMGQISYEQYF.

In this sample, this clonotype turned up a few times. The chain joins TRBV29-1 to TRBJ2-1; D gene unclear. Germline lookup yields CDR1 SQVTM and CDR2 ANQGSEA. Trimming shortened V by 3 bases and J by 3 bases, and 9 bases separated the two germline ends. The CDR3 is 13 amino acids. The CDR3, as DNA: TGCAGCGTTGACATGTCAGTCTACAATGAGCAGTTCTTC. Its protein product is CSVDMSVYNEQFF.

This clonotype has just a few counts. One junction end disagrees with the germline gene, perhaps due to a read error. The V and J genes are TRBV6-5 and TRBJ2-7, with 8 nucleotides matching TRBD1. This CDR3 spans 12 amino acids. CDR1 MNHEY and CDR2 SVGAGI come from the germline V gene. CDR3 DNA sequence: TGTGTCAGCACCAAGGGGACAGGCGAAGAGTACTTC. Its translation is CVSTKGTGEEYF.

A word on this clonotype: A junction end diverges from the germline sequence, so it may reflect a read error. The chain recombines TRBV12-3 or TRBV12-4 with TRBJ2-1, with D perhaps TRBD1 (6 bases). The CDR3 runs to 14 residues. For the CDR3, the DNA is TGTGCCAGCAGGTTAGGACAGCTCTACAATGAGCAGTTCTTC. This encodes CASRLGQLYNEQFF.

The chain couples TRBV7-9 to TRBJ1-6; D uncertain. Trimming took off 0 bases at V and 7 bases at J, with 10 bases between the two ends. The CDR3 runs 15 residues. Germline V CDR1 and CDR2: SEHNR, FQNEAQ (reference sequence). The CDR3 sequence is CASSLAARTNSPLHF. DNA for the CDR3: TGTGCCAGCAGCTTAGCGGCCAGAACAAATTCACCCCTCCACTTT.

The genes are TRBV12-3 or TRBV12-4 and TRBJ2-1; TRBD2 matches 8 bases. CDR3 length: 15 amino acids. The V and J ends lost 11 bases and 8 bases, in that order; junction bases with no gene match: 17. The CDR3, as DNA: TGTGCCGGCATAACGACTAGCGAAAACCGGGATGAGCAGTTCTTC. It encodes CAGITTSENRDEQFF.

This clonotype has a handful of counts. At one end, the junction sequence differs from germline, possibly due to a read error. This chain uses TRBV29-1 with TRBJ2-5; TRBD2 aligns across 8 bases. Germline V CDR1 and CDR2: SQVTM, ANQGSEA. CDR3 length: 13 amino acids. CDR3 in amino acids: CSVAGRVQETQYF. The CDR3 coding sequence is TGCAGCGTTGCCGGGAGGGTTCAAGAGACTCAGTACTTC.

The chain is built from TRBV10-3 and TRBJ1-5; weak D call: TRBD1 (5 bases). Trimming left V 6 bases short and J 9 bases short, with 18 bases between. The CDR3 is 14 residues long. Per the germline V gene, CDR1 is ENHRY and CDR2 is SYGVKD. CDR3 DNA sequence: TGTGCCATCAGGGACGACAGCCCCTATGGGCCCCAGCATTTT. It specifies CAIRDDSPYGPQHF.

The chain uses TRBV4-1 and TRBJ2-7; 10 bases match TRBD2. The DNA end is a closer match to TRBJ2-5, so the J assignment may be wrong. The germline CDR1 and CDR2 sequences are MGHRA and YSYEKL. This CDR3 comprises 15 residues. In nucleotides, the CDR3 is TGCGCCAGCAGCCAGGTTCTAGCGGGAGAAGAGACCCAGTACTTC. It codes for CASSQVLAGEETQYF.

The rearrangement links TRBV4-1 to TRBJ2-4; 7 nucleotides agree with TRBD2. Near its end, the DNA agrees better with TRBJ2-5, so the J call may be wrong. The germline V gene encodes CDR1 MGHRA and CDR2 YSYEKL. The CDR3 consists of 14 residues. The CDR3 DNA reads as TGCGCCAGCAGCCAACCTGGACTAGTGGAGACCCAGTACTTC. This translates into CASSQPGLVETQYF.

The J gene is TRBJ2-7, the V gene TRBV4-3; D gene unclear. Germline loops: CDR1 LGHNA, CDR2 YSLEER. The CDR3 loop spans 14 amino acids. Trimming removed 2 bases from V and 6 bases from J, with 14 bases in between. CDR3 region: CASSQWAGEPEQYF. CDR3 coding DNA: TGCGCCAGCAGCCAATGGGCCGGAGAACCCGAGCAGTACTTC.

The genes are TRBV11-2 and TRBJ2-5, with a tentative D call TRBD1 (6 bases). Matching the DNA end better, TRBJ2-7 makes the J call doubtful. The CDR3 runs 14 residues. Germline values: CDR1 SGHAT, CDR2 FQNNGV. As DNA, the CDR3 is TGTGCCAGCAGCTCTATTACAGGGTGGTACGAGCAGTACTTC. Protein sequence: CASSSITGWYEQYF.

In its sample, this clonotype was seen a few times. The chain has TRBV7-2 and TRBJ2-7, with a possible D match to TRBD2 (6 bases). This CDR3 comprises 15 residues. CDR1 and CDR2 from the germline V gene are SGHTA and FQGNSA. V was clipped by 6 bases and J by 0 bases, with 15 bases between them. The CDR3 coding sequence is TGTGCCAGCAGGGAGGGGTGGGCCAGCTCCTACGAGCAGTACTTC. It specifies CASREGWASSYEQYF.

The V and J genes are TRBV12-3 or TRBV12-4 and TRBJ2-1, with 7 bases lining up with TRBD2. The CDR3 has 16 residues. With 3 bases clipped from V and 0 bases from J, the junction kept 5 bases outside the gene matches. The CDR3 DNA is TGTGCCAGCAGTTTTTTGGGGGGGAGCTCCTACAATGAGCAGTTCTTC. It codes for CASSFLGGSSYNEQFF.

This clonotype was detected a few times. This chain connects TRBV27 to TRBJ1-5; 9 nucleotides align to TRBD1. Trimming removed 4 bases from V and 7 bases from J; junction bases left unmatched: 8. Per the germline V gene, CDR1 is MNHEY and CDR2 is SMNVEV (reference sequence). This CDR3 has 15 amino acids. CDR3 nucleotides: TGTGCCAGCAGTTCAGGGACAGGGTCCGGACAGCCCCAGCATTTT. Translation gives CASSSGTGSGQPQHF.

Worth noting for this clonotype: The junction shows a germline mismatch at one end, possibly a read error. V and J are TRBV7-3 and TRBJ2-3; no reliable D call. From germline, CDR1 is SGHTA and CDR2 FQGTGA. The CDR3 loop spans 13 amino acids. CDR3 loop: CAGSDRSSDTQYF. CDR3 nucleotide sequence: TGTGCCGGCAGCGATAGGAGTTCGGATACGCAGTATTTT. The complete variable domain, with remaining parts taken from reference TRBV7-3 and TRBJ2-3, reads GAGVSQTPSNKVTEKGKYVELRCDPISGHTALYWYRQSLGQGPEFLIYFQGTGAADDSGLPNDRFFAVRPEGSVSTLKIQRTERGDSAVYLCAGSDRSSDTQYFGPGTRLTVL.

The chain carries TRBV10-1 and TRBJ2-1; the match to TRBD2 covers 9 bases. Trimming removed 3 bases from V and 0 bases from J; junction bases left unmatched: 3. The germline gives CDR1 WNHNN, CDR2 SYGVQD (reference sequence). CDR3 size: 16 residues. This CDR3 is CASSDHSGSSYNEQFF. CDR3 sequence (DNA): TGCGCCAGCAGTGATCATAGCGGGAGCTCCTACAATGAGCAGTTCTTC.